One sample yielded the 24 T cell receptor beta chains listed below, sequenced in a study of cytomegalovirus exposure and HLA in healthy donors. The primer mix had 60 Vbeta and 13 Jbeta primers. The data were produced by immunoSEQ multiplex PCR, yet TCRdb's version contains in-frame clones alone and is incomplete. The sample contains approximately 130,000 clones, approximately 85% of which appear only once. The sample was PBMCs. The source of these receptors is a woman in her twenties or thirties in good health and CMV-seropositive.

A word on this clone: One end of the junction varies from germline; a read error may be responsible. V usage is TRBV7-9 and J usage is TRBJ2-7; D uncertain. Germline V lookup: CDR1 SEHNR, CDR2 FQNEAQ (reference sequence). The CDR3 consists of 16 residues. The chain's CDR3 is CSSSLNPAGLAREQYF. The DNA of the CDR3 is TGTTCCAGCAGCTTAAATCCGGCAGGCCTTGCACGGGAGCAGTACTTC.

The CDR3 DNA reads as TGTGCCAGCAGTGGACAGATGGCAGGGGTCCATGAGCAGTTCTTC. This codes for CASSGQMAGVHEQFF. The chain couples TRBV2 to TRBJ2-1, with a tentative D call TRBD1 (6 bases). CDR3 length: 15 amino acids. Germline V lookup: CDR1 SNHLY, CDR2 FYNNEI. With 4 bases removed from V and 8 bases from J, the gap between germline ends came to 18 bases.

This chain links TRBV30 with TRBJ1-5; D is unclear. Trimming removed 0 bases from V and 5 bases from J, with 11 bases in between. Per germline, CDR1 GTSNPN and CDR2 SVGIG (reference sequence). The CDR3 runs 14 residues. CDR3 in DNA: TGTGCCTGGAGTGTAATGGCTTCAGATCAGCCCCAGCATTTT. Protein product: CAWSVMASDQPQHF.

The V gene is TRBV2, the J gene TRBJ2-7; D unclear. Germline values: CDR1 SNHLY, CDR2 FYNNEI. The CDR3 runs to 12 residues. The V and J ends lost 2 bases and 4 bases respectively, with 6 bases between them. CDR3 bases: TGTGCCAGCAGTGAACTTCAGTACGAGCAGTACTTC. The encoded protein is CASSELQYEQYF.

CDR3 sequence: CAIRSPPGQGETGELFF. As DNA, the CDR3 is TGTGCCATCAGATCACCTCCGGGACAGGGGGAAACCGGGGAGCTGTTTTTT. This sequence joins TRBV10-3 and TRBJ2-2, with 11 positions matching TRBD1. The V and J ends lost 6 bases and 5 bases, in that order; junction bases with no gene match: 11. This CDR3 is built from 17 residues. CDR1 is ENHRY and CDR2 is SYGVKD in the germline V gene.

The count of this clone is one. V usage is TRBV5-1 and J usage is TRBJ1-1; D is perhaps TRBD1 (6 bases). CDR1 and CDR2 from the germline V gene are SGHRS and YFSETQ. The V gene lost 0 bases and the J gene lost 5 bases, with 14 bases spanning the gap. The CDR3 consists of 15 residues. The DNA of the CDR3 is TGCGCCAGCAGCTTGGGATCAGGGGATCGGACTGAAGCTTTCTTT. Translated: CASSLGSGDRTEAFF.

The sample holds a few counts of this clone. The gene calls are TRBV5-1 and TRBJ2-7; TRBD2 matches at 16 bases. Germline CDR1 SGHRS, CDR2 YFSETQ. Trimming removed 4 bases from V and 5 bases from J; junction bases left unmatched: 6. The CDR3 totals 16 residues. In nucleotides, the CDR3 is TGCGCCAGCAGCCCGGGACTAGCGGGAGGGCTTCACGAGCAGTACTTC. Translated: CASSPGLAGGLHEQYF.

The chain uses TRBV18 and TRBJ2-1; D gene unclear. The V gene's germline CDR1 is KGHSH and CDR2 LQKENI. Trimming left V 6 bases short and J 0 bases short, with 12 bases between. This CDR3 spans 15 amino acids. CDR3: CASSPTADSYNEQFF. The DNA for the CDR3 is TGTGCCAGCTCCCCCACTGCCGACTCCTACAATGAGCAGTTCTTC.

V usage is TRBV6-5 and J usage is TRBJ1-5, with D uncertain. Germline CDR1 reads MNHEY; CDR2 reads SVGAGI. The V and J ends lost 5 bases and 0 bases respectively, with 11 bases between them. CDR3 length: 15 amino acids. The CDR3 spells CASSPAGVSNQPQHF. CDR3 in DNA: TGTGCCAGCAGTCCCGCCGGGGTTAGCAATCAGCCCCAGCATTTT.

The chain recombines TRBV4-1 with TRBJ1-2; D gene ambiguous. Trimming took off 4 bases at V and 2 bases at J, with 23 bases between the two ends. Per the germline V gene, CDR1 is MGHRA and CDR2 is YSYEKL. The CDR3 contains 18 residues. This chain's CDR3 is CASSRRGLGEGSNYGYTF. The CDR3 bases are TGCGCCAGCAGCCGAAGAGGTTTGGGCGAGGGCAGCAACTATGGCTACACCTTC.

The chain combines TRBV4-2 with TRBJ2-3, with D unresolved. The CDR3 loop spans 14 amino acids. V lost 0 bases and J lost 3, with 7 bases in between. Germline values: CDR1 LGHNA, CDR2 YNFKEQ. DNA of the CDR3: TGTGCCAGCAGCCAAGAAGGAGTGACAGATACGCAGTATTTT. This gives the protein CASSQEGVTDTQYF.

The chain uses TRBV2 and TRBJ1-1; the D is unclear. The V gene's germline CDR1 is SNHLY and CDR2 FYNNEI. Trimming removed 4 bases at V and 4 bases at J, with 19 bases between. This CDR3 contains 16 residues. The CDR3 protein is CASSAAHFIAGTEAFF. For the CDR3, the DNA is TGTGCCAGCAGTGCGGCCCATTTCATCGCGGGCACTGAAGCTTTCTTT. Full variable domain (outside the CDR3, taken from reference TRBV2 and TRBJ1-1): EPEVTQTPSHQVTQMGQEVILRCVPISNHLYFYWYRQILGQKVEFLVSFYNNEISEKSEIFDDQFSVERPDGSNFTLKIRSTKLEDSAMYFCASSAAHFIAGTEAFFGQGTRLTVV.

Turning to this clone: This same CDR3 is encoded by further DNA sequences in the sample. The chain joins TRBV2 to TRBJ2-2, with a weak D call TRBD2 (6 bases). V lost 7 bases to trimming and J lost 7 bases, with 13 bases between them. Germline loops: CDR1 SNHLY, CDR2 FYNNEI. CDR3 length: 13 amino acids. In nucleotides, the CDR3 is TGTGCCAGCAACGAGTGGGGGGACGGGGAGCTGTTTTTT. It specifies CASNEWGDGELFF.

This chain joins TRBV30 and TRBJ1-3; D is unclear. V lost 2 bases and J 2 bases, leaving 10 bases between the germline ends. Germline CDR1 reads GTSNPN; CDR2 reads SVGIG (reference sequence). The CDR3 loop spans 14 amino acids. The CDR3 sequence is CAWSSWAPGNTIYF. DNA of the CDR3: TGTGCCTGGAGTAGCTGGGCCCCTGGAAACACCATATATTTT.

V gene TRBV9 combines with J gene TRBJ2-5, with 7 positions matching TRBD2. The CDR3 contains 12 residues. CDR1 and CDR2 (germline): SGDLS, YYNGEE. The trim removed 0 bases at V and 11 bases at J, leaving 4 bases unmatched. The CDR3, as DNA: TGTGCCAGCAGCGTAGGGGGGGGGAAGCAGTACTTC. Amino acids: CASSVGGGKQYF.

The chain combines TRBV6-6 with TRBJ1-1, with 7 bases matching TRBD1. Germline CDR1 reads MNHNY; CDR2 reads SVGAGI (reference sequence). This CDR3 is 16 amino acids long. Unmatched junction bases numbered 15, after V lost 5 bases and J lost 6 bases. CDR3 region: CASSLAHRDSGPEAFF. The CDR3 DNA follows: TGTGCCAGCAGTCTAGCGCACCGGGACAGTGGCCCTGAAGCTTTCTTT.

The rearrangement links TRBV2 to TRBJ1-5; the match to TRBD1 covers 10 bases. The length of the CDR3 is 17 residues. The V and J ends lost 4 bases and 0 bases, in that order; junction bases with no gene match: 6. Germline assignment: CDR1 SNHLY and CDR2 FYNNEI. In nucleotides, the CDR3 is TGTGCCAGCAGTGGCTCGGGACAGGGGTATAGCAATCAGCCCCAGCATTTT. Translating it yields CASSGSGQGYSNQPQHF.

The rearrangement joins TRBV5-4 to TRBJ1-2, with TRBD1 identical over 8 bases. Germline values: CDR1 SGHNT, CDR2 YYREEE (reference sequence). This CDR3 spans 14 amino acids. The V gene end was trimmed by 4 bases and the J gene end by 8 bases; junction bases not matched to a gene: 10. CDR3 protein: CASSRPGQASGYTF. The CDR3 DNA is TGTGCCAGCAGCCGTCCGGGACAGGCGAGCGGCTACACCTTC.

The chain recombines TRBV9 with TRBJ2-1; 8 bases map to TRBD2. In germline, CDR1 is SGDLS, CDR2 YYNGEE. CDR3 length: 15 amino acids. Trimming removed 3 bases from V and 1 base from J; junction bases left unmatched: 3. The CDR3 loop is CASSDRGGSYNEQFF. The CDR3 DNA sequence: TGTGCCAGCAGCGACCGGGGGGGGTCCTACAATGAGCAGTTCTTC.

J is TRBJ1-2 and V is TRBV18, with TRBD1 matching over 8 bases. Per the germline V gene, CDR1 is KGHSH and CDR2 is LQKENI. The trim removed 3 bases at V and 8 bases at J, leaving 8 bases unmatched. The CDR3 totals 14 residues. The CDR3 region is CASSPEQGVQGYTF. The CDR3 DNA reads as TGTGCCAGCTCACCGGAACAGGGGGTACAGGGCTACACCTTC.

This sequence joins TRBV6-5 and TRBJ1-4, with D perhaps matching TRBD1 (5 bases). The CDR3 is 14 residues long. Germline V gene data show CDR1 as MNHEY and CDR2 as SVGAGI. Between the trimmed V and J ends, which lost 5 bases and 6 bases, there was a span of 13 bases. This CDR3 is CASSPLGGDEKLFF. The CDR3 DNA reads TGTGCCAGCAGTCCCCTCGGGGGGGATGAAAAACTGTTTTTT.

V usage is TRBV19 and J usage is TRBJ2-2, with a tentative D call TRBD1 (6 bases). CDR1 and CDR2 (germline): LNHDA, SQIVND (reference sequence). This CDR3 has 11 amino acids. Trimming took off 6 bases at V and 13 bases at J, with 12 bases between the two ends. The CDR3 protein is CASRAGAMLFF. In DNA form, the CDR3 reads TGTGCCAGTAGAGCAGGGGCAATGCTGTTTTTT.

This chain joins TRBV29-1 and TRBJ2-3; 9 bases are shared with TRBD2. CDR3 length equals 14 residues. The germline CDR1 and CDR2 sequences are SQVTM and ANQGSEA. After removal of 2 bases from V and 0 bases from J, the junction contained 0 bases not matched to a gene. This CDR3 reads CSVELAGSTDTQYF. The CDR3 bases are TGCAGCGTTGAACTAGCGGGGAGCACAGATACGCAGTATTTT.

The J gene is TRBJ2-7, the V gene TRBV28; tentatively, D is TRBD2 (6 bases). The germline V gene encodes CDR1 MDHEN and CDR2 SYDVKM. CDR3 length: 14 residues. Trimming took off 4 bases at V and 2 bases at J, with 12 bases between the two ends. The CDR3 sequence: CASSSPGGAYEQYF. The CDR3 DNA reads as TGTGCCAGCAGTTCCCCCGGCGGGGCCTACGAGCAGTACTTC.